This T cell receptor (beta chain) was identified during a study of blood T cell repertoires in COVID-19. In the study overall: PBMCs, B-cell-depleted T cells, or T cells were the source of the cDNA or gDNA that made up the material.

The germline V gene encodes CDR1 SGDLS and CDR2 YYNGEE. This CDR3 has 16 residues. Germline trimming cut 0 bases from V and 6 bases from J; bases unmatched to any gene: 7. TCRdb keeps only in-frame clones here, not all; method: immunoSEQ multiplex PCR. The profile covers about 300,000 clones, with around 87% appearing a single time and 1.3% taken by the ten largest. Sequencing was done on a sample of peripheral blood. The rearrangement joins TRBV9 to TRBJ2-3; 10 bases are a match to TRBD2. This clonotype was sampled from a man in his 70s with acute or convalescent COVID-19. CDR3 residues: CASSVGGAGGMDTQYF. CDR3 bases: TGTGCCAGCAGCGTAGGGGGAGCGGGGGGGATGGATACGCAGTATTTT.